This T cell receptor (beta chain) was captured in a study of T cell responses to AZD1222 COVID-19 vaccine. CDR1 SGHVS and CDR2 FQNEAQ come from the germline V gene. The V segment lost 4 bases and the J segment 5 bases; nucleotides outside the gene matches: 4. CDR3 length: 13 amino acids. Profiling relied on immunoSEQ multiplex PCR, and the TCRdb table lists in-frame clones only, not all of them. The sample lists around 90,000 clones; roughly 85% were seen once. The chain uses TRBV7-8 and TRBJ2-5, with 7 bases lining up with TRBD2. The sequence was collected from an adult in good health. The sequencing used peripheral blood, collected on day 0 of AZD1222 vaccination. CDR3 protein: CASSSGLVETQYF. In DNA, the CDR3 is TGTGCCAGCAGCTCAGGACTAGTCGAGACCCAGTACTTC.